These 23 T cell receptor beta chains came from one sample sequenced in a study of T cell clonotyping in hematopoietic cell transplantation. Measured with immunoSEQ multiplex PCR; TCRdb has only the in-frame clones, and not every one. The table lists about 13,000 clones, over 80% of them singletons. This sample's time point: recipient sample about 28 days before transplant, after cytoreduction. This specimen consisted of peripheral blood mononuclear cells, obtained before stem cell transplant. Receptors were obtained from a man aged 55 to 70 with acute myeloid leukemia. Some clones in this sample may be carry-over from other donors' samples.

The chain recombines TRBV5-1 with TRBJ2-3; 7 nucleotides match TRBD2. Trimming at V came to 2 bases and at J to 0 bases, leaving 6 bases not matched to a gene. This CDR3 contains 16 residues. Germline CDR1 and CDR2: SGHRS and YFSETQ. The CDR3 coding sequence is TGCGCCAGCAGCTTTACAGCGGGGCCAAGCACAGATACGCAGTATTTT. It codes for CASSFTAGPSTDTQYF.

This clone was found a few times. The chain has TRBV5-6 and TRBJ2-1; D might be TRBD2 (5 bases). The CDR3 is 17 amino acids. Germline CDR1 is SGHDT and CDR2 is YYEEEE. V lost 3 bases and J lost 2, with 18 bases in between. CDR3 sequence (DNA): TGTGCCAGCAGCTCGGTAGTCCTCCGGGAAGCCTACAATGAGCAGTTCTTC. It specifies CASSSVVLREAYNEQFF.

The chain combines TRBV10-2 with TRBJ1-5, with D possibly matching TRBD1 (5 bases). Germline values: CDR1 WSHSY, CDR2 SAAADI. With 8 bases removed from V and 0 bases from J, the gap between germline ends came to 14 bases. This CDR3 is built from 15 residues. In DNA, the CDR3 is TGCGCCAGCGGCTGGGGGGAAGGTAGCAATCAGCCCCAGCATTTT. It specifies CASGWGEGSNQPQHF.

This clone was recorded only once. V usage is TRBV2 and J usage is TRBJ1-1; D is ambiguous. The CDR3 is made up of 14 amino acids. The V end lost 8 bases, the J end lost 0 bases, and 13 bases lay between the germline ends. From germline, CDR1 is SNHLY and CDR2 FYNNEI. The CDR3 loop reads CASGLRGMNTEAFF. The CDR3 nucleotides are TGTGCCAGCGGCCTCCGGGGAATGAACACTGAAGCTTTCTTT.

V and J are TRBV4-3 and TRBJ1-5; D remains ambiguous. V was shortened by 3 bases and J by 3 bases, with 18 bases between the two germline ends. The CDR3 loop spans 17 amino acids. Germline lookup yields CDR1 LGHNA and CDR2 YSLEER. The CDR3 DNA reads TGCGCCAGCAGCCATGACGTGGTGCCGGCCCACAATCAGCCCCAGCATTTT. Encoded protein: CASSHDVVPAHNQPQHF.

V and J are TRBV7-9 and TRBJ1-1; D remains ambiguous. This CDR3 contains 13 residues. CDR1 and CDR2 from the germline V gene are SEHNR and FQNEAQ (reference sequence). Trimming took 3 bases from V and 2 from J, leaving 7 bases between them. CDR3 amino acids: CASSFGDNTEAFF. For the CDR3, the DNA is TGTGCCAGCAGCTTCGGGGATAACACTGAAGCTTTCTTT.

The chain recombines TRBV28 with TRBJ1-4; D perhaps matches TRBD1 (5 bases). Trimming pared 6 bases from V and 8 bases from J, leaving 13 bases between. The CDR3 is 13 residues long. The germline CDR1 and CDR2 sequences are MDHEN and SYDVKM. The CDR3 loop is CASRARGAEKLFF. The CDR3 DNA reads as TGTGCCAGCAGGGCACGTGGGGCCGAAAAACTGTTTTTT.

This clone was observed once. The rearrangement links TRBV7-2 to TRBJ2-1, with 14 bases that match TRBD2. The CDR3 extends over 17 amino acids. From germline, CDR1 is SGHTA and CDR2 FQGNSA. V shed 5 bases and J 5 bases; nucleotides not matched to a gene: 8. The CDR3 coding sequence is TGTGCCAGCAGCCCTCCCGGGACTAGCGGGAGAAACAATGAGCAGTTCTTC. Protein: CASSPPGTSGRNNEQFF.

The CDR3 here is CASSESEESAQETQYF. The CDR3 DNA follows: TGTGCCAGCAGTGAATCAGAGGAGAGCGCCCAAGAGACCCAGTACTTC. The chain couples TRBV2 to TRBJ2-5; the D is unclear. With 2 bases removed from V and 1 base from J, the gap between germline ends came to 14 bases. CDR3 length: 16 amino acids. CDR1 and CDR2 (germline): SNHLY, FYNNEI.

The chain has TRBV5-6 and TRBJ2-1; D remains unclear. This CDR3 has 12 amino acids. V was trimmed by 0 bases and J by 3 bases, leaving 1 base between them. Looked up from germline, CDR1 is SGHDT and CDR2 is YYEEEE. CDR3 protein: CASSLDYNEQFF. In DNA form, the CDR3 reads TGTGCCAGCAGCTTGGACTACAATGAGCAGTTCTTC.

The V and J genes are TRBV19 and TRBJ1-2; 9 positions match TRBD1. The CDR3 contains 12 residues. Looked up from germline, CDR1 is LNHDA and CDR2 is SQIVND (reference sequence). V lost 6 bases to trimming and J lost 4 bases; unmatched junction nucleotides: 0. The CDR3 sequence is CASRTGGYGYTF. DNA of the CDR3: TGTGCCAGTAGGACAGGGGGCTATGGCTACACCTTC.

The chain joins TRBV6-5 to TRBJ1-6; possibly TRBD1 for D (5 bases). Germline lookup yields CDR1 MNHEY and CDR2 SVGAGI. Trimming cost V 0 bases and J 5 bases, with 11 bases left between them. The CDR3 runs to 16 residues. In nucleotides, the CDR3 is TGTGCCAGCAGTTACTCGGCGACAGTCAATAATTCACCCCTCCACTTT. The encoded protein is CASSYSATVNNSPLHF.

V usage is TRBV7-2 and J usage is TRBJ1-2, with TRBD1 as a possible D gene (5 bases). Germline loops: CDR1 SGHTA, CDR2 FQGNSA. Trimming left V 4 bases short and J 8 bases short, with 14 bases between. CDR3 length: 13 residues. This chain's CDR3 is CASSYGRARGYTF. The CDR3, as DNA: TGTGCCAGCAGCTACGGCAGGGCCCGGGGCTACACCTTC.

This clone was detected once. The gene calls are TRBV5-1 and TRBJ2-7; D is possibly TRBD1 or TRBD2 (7 bases each). The CDR3 contains 16 residues. The germline V gene has CDR1 SGHRS and CDR2 YFSETQ. V was clipped by 4 bases and J by 2 bases, with 19 bases between them. This CDR3 is CASSPSGGGGAYEQYF. The CDR3 DNA reads as TGCGCCAGCAGCCCGTCCGGGGGAGGGGGCGCCTACGAGCAGTACTTC. Variable domain in full (rest from reference TRBV5-1 and TRBJ2-7): KAGVTQTPRYLIKTRGQQVTLSCSPISGHRSVSWYQQTPGQGLQFLFEYFSETQRNKGNFPGRFSGRQFSNSRSEMNVSTLELGDSALYLCASSPSGGGGAYEQYFGPGTRLTVT.

The chain uses TRBV13 and TRBJ2-7, with TRBD1 matching 7 bases. V trimming: 6 bases; J trimming: 6 bases; junction bases outside the gene matches: 14. The CDR3 extends over 15 amino acids. Germline V gene lookup returns CDR1 PRHDT and CDR2 FYEKMQ (reference sequence). The CDR3 region is CASSRAGTVGFEQYF. The CDR3 DNA reads as TGTGCCAGCAGTCGGGCCGGGACAGTAGGTTTCGAGCAGTACTTC.

This clone appeared a single time. This sequence joins TRBV20-1 and TRBJ2-7; D unresolved. Germline V gene lookup returns CDR1 DFQATT and CDR2 SNEGSKA (reference sequence). The CDR3 runs 11 residues. The ends were cut back, 3 bases at V and 1 base at J, with 4 bases in the middle. The DNA of the CDR3 is TGCAGTGCTAGCGGGTCCTACGAGCAGTACTTC. This gives the protein CSASGSYEQYF.

The rearrangement uses TRBV23-1 and TRBJ2-7; no clear D. TRBV23-1 is sorted into the ORF group, with uncertain function. Trimming left V 8 bases short and J 2 bases short, with 13 bases between. The CDR3 is 13 residues long. CDR3 in amino acids: CASPWTETYEQYF. DNA for the CDR3: TGCGCCAGCCCTTGGACGGAGACCTACGAGCAGTACTTC.

The chain carries TRBV5-4 and TRBJ2-3; 8 positions match TRBD2. V gave up 1 base and J gave up 6 bases; unmatched junction bases: 7. CDR3 length: 15 residues. Germline-derived CDR1 and CDR2 are SGHNT and YYREEE (reference sequence). The CDR3 nucleotides read TGTGCCAGCAGCTTGCCAGCGGGGGCGGAGGATACGCAGTATTTT. Residues: CASSLPAGAEDTQYF.

CDR3 coding DNA: TGCGCCAGCAGCTACCCGGGACCCGGCGGGTCAGATACGCAGTATTTT. Amino acid sequence: CASSYPGPGGSDTQYF. The V gene is TRBV4-1, the J gene TRBJ2-3, with D perhaps given as TRBD1 or TRBD2 (5 bases each). Germline assignment: CDR1 MGHRA and CDR2 YSYEKL. The CDR3 spans 16 residues. The ends were cut back, 5 bases at V and 4 bases at J, with 19 bases in the middle.

This clone was counted a few times. V is TRBV10-1 and J is TRBJ1-2; no clear D. The ends were cut back, 6 bases at V and 4 bases at J, with 12 bases in the middle. The CDR3 has 13 residues. Germline V gene sequence: CDR1 WNHNN, CDR2 SYGVQD (reference sequence). Written as DNA, the CDR3 is TGCGCCAGCAGCCCTGCCCTGGGCTATGGCTACACCTTC. Translating it yields CASSPALGYGYTF.

The chain uses TRBV10-3 and TRBJ1-2; D gene ambiguous. The CDR3 has 13 amino acids. Trimming shortened V by 0 bases and J by 8 bases, and 10 bases separated the two germline ends. Germline loops: CDR1 ENHRY, CDR2 SYGVKD. The chain's CDR3 is CAISESRSEGYTF. The CDR3 DNA sequence: TGTGCCATCAGTGAGTCCAGGAGCGAGGGCTACACCTTC.

The chain uses TRBV11-1 and TRBJ1-1; maybe TRBD1 (6 bases). Germline V gene lookup returns CDR1 SGHAT and CDR2 FQDESV (reference sequence). The V and J ends lost 1 base and 0 bases respectively, with 9 bases between them. This CDR3 region has 15 residues. CDR3 sequence (DNA): TGTGCCAGCAGCTTAGGGGACACAATGAACACTGAAGCTTTCTTT. Translation gives CASSLGDTMNTEAFF.

The V and J genes are TRBV30 and TRBJ2-3; 9 bases are shared with TRBD1. Unmatched junction bases numbered 7, after V lost 1 base and J lost 2 bases. This CDR3 contains 16 residues. Looked up from germline, CDR1 is GTSNPN and CDR2 is SVGIG (reference sequence). As DNA, the CDR3 is TGTGCCTGGAGTGCAACAGGGGGCTTTAACACAGATACGCAGTATTTT. It codes for CAWSATGGFNTDTQYF.